These 29 T cell receptor beta chains share one sample of origin, sequenced in a study of human T cells and chemical hapten exposure. TCRdb redid the calling of the RACE reads with MiXCR, one entry per CDR3 protein. The table has a few hundred thousand distinct CDR3 sequences, around 5.5% seen once. Time point in this sample: pre-sensitization, week 0. The sample's treatment: therapeutic diphenylcyclopropenone sensitization with weekly scalp DPC. The sample was whole blood, taken in connection with sensitization to the hapten diphenylcyclopropenone (DPC). These receptor sequences come from a young woman with alopecia areata. Some clones in this sample may be carry-over from other donors' samples.

The rearrangement links TRBV15 to TRBJ2-7; tentative D call: TRBD1 (6 bases). Germline V gene data show CDR1 as LNHNV and CDR2 as YYDKDF (reference sequence). V dropped 1 base and J dropped 0 bases, with 10 bases sitting between them. The CDR3 length is 15 residues. The CDR3 sequence: CATSRVDSSSYEQYF. The CDR3 DNA reads as TGTGCCACCAGCAGAGTGGACAGTTCCTCCTACGAGCAGTACTTC. Using reference TRBV15 and TRBJ2-7 for the parts outside the CDR3, the full variable domain is DAMVIQNPRYQVTQFGKPVTLSCSQTLNHNVMYWYQQKSSQAPKLLFHYYDKDFNNEADTPDNFQSRRPNTSFCFLDIRSPGLGDTAMYLCATSRVDSSSYEQYFGPGTRLTVT.

The rearrangement links TRBV10-3 to TRBJ1-3; TRBD1 might be the D (5 bases). This CDR3 is 15 amino acids long. Trimming left V 3 bases short and J 3 bases short, with 12 bases between. Germline CDR1 is ENHRY and CDR2 is SYGVKD. CDR3 sequence: CAISDGTENGNTIYF. In DNA, the CDR3 is TGTGCCATCAGTGACGGGACGGAGAATGGAAACACCATATATTTT.

Concerning this clonotype itself: Its ends do not fully match the called genes, so a read error is possible. The chain recombines TRBV7-9 with TRBJ2-7; 8 nucleotides line up with TRBD1. CDR3 size: 12 residues. Germline V lookup: CDR1 SEHNR, CDR2 FQNEAQ (reference sequence). The CDR3 coding sequence is TGTGCCAGCAGCTTTCCGGGACAGGAGCAGAACTTC. This encodes CASSFPGQEQNF.

The J gene is TRBJ1-5, the V gene TRBV5-4; D unclear. The CDR3 length is 11 residues. Per germline, CDR1 SGHNT and CDR2 YYREEE (reference sequence). Trimming took 4 bases from V and 10 from J, leaving 9 bases between them. CDR3 protein: CASSPLIPQHF. DNA of the CDR3: TGTGCCAGCAGCCCGCTAATCCCCCAGCATTTT.

J is TRBJ1-1 and V is TRBV5-1; 7 nucleotides agree with TRBD1. The V gene's germline CDR1 is SGHRS and CDR2 YFSETQ. This CDR3 has 13 amino acids. V lost 7 bases to trimming and J lost 7 bases; unmatched junction nucleotides: 10. The CDR3 is CASATGTDFEAFF. CDR3 nucleotide sequence: TGCGCCAGCGCCACCGGGACAGACTTTGAAGCTTTCTTT.

CDR3 sequence: CASSSPGQGRGEKLFF. CDR3 bases: TGTGCCAGCAGCTCCCCGGGACAGGGGAGAGGGGAAAAACTGTTTTTT. The V gene is TRBV5-6, the J gene TRBJ1-4, with 10 positions matching TRBD1. The CDR3 covers 16 residues. Germline lookup yields CDR1 SGHDT and CDR2 YYEEEE. Trimming removed 3 bases from V and 8 bases from J; junction bases left unmatched: 10.

The sample holds many counts of this clonotype. The chain links TRBV7-9 to TRBJ2-1; maybe TRBD2 (6 bases). Looked up from germline, CDR1 is SEHNR and CDR2 is FQNEAQ (reference sequence). This CDR3 region has 16 residues. Trimming stripped 4 bases from V and 4 bases from J, with 17 bases between. The CDR3 sequence is CASSSHKVAEYNEQFF. In nucleotides, the CDR3 is TGTGCCAGCAGCTCCCACAAGGTAGCGGAATACAATGAGCAGTTCTTC.

Regarding this clonotype: A clone one base away is much larger, so this may be a read error. The V gene is TRBV2, the J gene TRBJ2-1; 11 bases match TRBD2. CDR1 is SNHLY and CDR2 is FYNNEI in the germline V gene. This CDR3 is built from 16 residues. The CDR3 nucleotides read TGTGTCAGCAAATCCCAGGAACTAGCGGGAGCCAATGAGCAGTTCTTC. This sequence encodes CVSKSQELAGANEQFF. Full variable domain (rest looked up from reference TRBV2 and TRBJ2-1): EPEVTQTPSHQVTQMGQEVILRCVPISNHLYFYWYRQILGQKVEFLVSFYNNEISEKSEIFDDQFSVERPDGSNFTLKIRSTKLEDSAMYFCVSKSQELAGANEQFFGPGTRLTVL.

Worth noting for this clonotype: A much larger clone lies one base from this, so it may be a read error. V gene TRBV28 combines with J gene TRBJ1-1; D unresolved. The CDR3 has 16 residues. V lost 6 bases to trimming and J lost 1 base, with 18 bases between them. Germline V lookup: CDR1 MDHEN, CDR2 SYDVKM. The CDR3 protein is CASRSSGLASNTEAFF. Here the CDR3 DNA reads TGTGCCAGCAGATCTTCCGGACTGGCTTCGAACACTGAAGCTTTCTTT.

In this sample, this clonotype turned up many times. The chain is built from TRBV12-3 or TRBV12-4 and TRBJ2-7; 10 nucleotides agree with TRBD1. Trimming removed 6 bases from V and 4 bases from J; junction bases left unmatched: 12. The CDR3 has 16 residues. CDR3 sequence: CASSSTFRDRGYEQYF. As DNA, the CDR3 is TGTGCCAGCAGCTCAACGTTCCGGGACAGGGGATACGAGCAGTACTTC.

This clonotype came up a few times. J is TRBJ1-3 and V is TRBV7-9; D not certain. The CDR3 loop spans 15 amino acids. V gave up 5 bases and J gave up 0 bases, with 11 bases separating them. CDR1 and CDR2 from the germline V gene are SEHNR and FQNEAQ (reference sequence). CDR3 region: CASSPGLSSGNTIYF. The CDR3 region has the DNA TGTGCCAGCAGCCCCGGTCTAAGCTCTGGAAACACCATATATTTT.

Many counts were recorded for this clonotype. This sequence joins TRBV18 and TRBJ1-5; 9 bases are shared with TRBD1. V gave up 2 bases and J gave up 10 bases; unmatched junction bases: 3. The CDR3 sequence is 13 residues long. The germline V gene encodes CDR1 KGHSH and CDR2 LQKENI. CDR3 amino acids: CASSPRTGDPQHF. DNA for the CDR3: TGTGCCAGCTCACCAAGGACAGGGGATCCCCAGCATTTT.

The sample holds many counts of this clonotype. The chain employs TRBV6-1 and TRBJ2-7; no clear D gene. CDR1 and CDR2 (germline): MNHNS, SASEGT. The V end lost 2 bases, the J end lost 5 bases, and 13 bases lay between the germline ends. This CDR3 is 14 amino acids long. CDR3 protein: CASSETRTGNEQYF. CDR3 bases: TGTGCCAGCAGTGAAACTCGGACGGGCAACGAGCAGTACTTC.

This clonotype was found a few times. The chain has TRBV6-4 and TRBJ2-1, with 12 bases matching TRBD2. V dropped 5 bases and J dropped 8; count of bases not matched to a gene: 4. The CDR3 covers 14 residues. Germline CDR1 reads MRHNA; CDR2 reads SNTAGT. CDR3 bases: TGTGCCAGCAGTCCTAGCGGGGGGGCCGATGAGCAGTTCTTC. It translates to CASSPSGGADEQFF.

A few counts support this clonotype. V is TRBV5-5 and J is TRBJ1-4; D not certain. Trimming pared 4 bases from V and 8 bases from J, leaving 12 bases between. This CDR3 has 13 residues. Germline CDR1 is SGHKS and CDR2 is YYEKEE (reference sequence). The CDR3 DNA reads as TGTGCCAGCAGCACGAACAGAAGAGAAAAACTGTTTTTT. Translated, it gives CASSTNRREKLFF. Supplemented by reference TRBV5-5 and TRBJ1-4, the full variable domain reads DAGVTQSPTHLIKTRGQQVTLRCSPISGHKSVSWYQQVLGQGPQFIFQYYEKEERGRGNFPDRFSARQFPNYSSELNVNALLLGDSALYLCASSTNRREKLFFGSGTQLSVL.

This clonotype was detected only a few times. The chain couples TRBV11-2 to TRBJ2-3; D possibly corresponds to TRBD2 (7 bases). The CDR3 runs 15 residues. Trimming stripped 5 bases from V and 6 bases from J, with 18 bases between. Germline assignment: CDR1 SGHAT and CDR2 FQNNGV. CDR3 DNA sequence: TGTGCCAGCAGCCTGGGGGGGCTCGCAGCGGATACGCAGTATTTT. This translates into CASSLGGLAADTQYF.

The chain recombines TRBV12-3 or TRBV12-4 with TRBJ2-3; possibly TRBD2 for D (5 bases). The CDR3 contains 15 residues. Trimming took 2 bases from V and 1 from J, leaving 10 bases between them. For the CDR3, the DNA is TGTGCCAGCAGTTTATTGAACGGGGGCACAGATACGCAGTATTTT. Encoded protein: CASSLLNGGTDTQYF.

At least ten counts were recorded for this clonotype. J is TRBJ1-2 and V is TRBV10-3; 7 bases are a match to TRBD1. The length of the CDR3 is 15 residues. V lost 6 bases to trimming and J lost 2 bases; unmatched junction nucleotides: 9. Germline CDR1 reads ENHRY; CDR2 reads SYGVKD. Here the CDR3 DNA reads TGTGCCATCAGAAAGGGACAGCCTTTGAACTATGGCTACACCTTC. Translated: CAIRKGQPLNYGYTF.

This clonotype appeared many times. V and J are TRBV10-3 and TRBJ2-3, with TRBD2 matching over 12 bases. The J segment lost 3 bases and the V segment lost 3 bases, leaving 13 bases of the junction unmatched. Germline V lookup: CDR1 ENHRY, CDR2 SYGVKD. This CDR3 spans 19 amino acids. The CDR3 here is CAISDPTKLAGGVTDTQYF. The CDR3 region has the DNA TGTGCCATCAGTGACCCAACAAAACTAGCGGGGGGCGTAACAGATACGCAGTATTTT.

This clonotype was counted only a few times. This chain joins TRBV3-1 and TRBJ2-1; D may be TRBD2 (6 bases). The ends were cut back, 0 bases at V and 7 bases at J, with 25 bases in the middle. CDR3 length equals 19 residues. Germline CDR1 reads LGHDT; CDR2 reads YNNKEL (reference sequence). The CDR3 protein is CASSQDPAFGSSGTNEQFF. The CDR3 DNA is TGTGCCAGCAGCCAAGACCCCGCCTTCGGTAGTAGCGGCACTAATGAGCAGTTCTTC.

Concerning this clonotype: A read error may explain this, as a much larger clone is one base away. The V gene is TRBV12-3 or TRBV12-4, the J gene TRBJ2-1, with 7 nucleotides matching TRBD1. The CDR3 is 15 residues long. CDR3 sequence reads: CASSPDRDLFNEEFF. The CDR3 DNA reads as TGTGCCAGCAGCCCTGACAGGGATCTGTTCAATGAGGAGTTCTTC.

The gene calls are TRBV27 and TRBJ2-7, with a tentative D call TRBD1 (5 bases). The CDR3 runs 15 residues. The V end lost 3 bases, the J end lost 6 bases, and 18 bases lay between the germline ends. Germline CDR1 and CDR2: MNHEY and SMNVEV (reference sequence). This CDR3 is CASSLASGQFSEQYF. Here the CDR3 DNA reads TGTGCCAGCAGTTTGGCATCCGGACAATTCTCCGAGCAGTACTTC.

This clonotype was observed many times. The rearrangement uses TRBV20-1 and TRBJ2-1; D is uncertain. The CDR3 extends over 14 amino acids. V was shortened by 6 bases and J by 0 bases, with 12 bases between the two germline ends. Germline loops: CDR1 DFQATT, CDR2 SNEGSKA (reference sequence). CDR3 protein: CSALGRSSYNEQFF. CDR3 bases: TGCAGTGCACTCGGCCGGAGCTCCTACAATGAGCAGTTCTTC.

In this sample, this clonotype turned up many times. This CDR3 is CSVGTKPYEQYF. CDR3 sequence (DNA): TGCAGCGTTGGGACTAAACCCTACGAGCAGTACTTC. This chain joins TRBV29-1 and TRBJ2-7; TRBD2 might be the D (6 bases). CDR3 length equals 12 residues. The germline gives CDR1 SQVTM, CDR2 ANQGSEA. V was shortened by 4 bases and J by 2 bases, with 9 bases between the two germline ends.

This clonotype was observed a few times. The chain carries TRBV20-1 and TRBJ1-4; the match to TRBD1 covers 9 bases. There are 15 residues in the CDR3. V dropped 0 bases and J dropped 5; count of bases not matched to a gene: 4. CDR1 DFQATT and CDR2 SNEGSKA come from the germline V gene (reference sequence). The CDR3 coding sequence is TGCAGTGCTAGAGAGGGGGACAGGGAGAATGAAAAACTGTTTTTT. It codes for CSAREGDRENEKLFF.

The rearrangement links TRBV12-3 or TRBV12-4 to TRBJ1-5, with no clear D. The CDR3 length is 14 residues. Deletions cut 3 bases from V and 4 bases from J, with 10 bases between. DNA for the CDR3: TGTGCCAGCAGTTTTTCAGCGACAAATCAGCCCCAGCATTTT. Its translation is CASSFSATNQPQHF.

This clonotype was detected only a few times. The gene calls are TRBV4-2 and TRBJ1-5; D gene uncertain. Per the germline V gene, CDR1 is LGHNA and CDR2 is YNFKEQ. V was pared by 5 bases and J by 3 bases, with 11 bases between. CDR3 length: 14 amino acids. CDR3 sequence: CASSADNYNQPQHF. CDR3 nucleotide sequence: TGTGCCAGCAGCGCCGACAATTACAATCAGCCCCAGCATTTT.

This clonotype was recorded at least ten times. This chain uses TRBV16 with TRBJ2-3; D remains ambiguous. Germline V gene sequence: CDR1 KGHSY, CDR2 FQNENV. The CDR3 has 12 amino acids. Trimming took 2 bases from V and 5 from J, leaving 5 bases between them. In DNA, the CDR3 is TGTGCCAGCAGCCAAGAACTAGATACGCAGTATTTT. As protein: CASSQELDTQYF.

The rearrangement joins TRBV6-1 to TRBJ2-7; D tentatively fits TRBD1 or TRBD2 (7 bases each). Germline assignment: CDR1 MNHNS and CDR2 SASEGT. Trimming shortened V by 4 bases and J by 5 bases, and 12 bases separated the two germline ends. The CDR3 runs to 13 residues. The CDR3: CASSGEGANEQYF. The CDR3 DNA sequence: TGTGCCAGCAGTGGGGAGGGGGCAAACGAGCAGTACTTC.